The clone carrying this T cell receptor beta chain has just a few counts. Each recovered donor of Cohort 3 presented with two negative PCRs, clearance, or symptom resolution. Study processing details: Scientists estimated how many nucleated cells there were by amplifying reference gene primers. Assay: immunoSEQ multiplex PCR; the TCRdb copy retains only in-frame clones and omits some. V, J and clone size derive from that table, while D and trimming were established from the DNA sequence. The table has a few hundred thousand clones, around nine tenths seen once. The data were obtained in a study of blood T cell repertoires in COVID-19. Study-wide context: Spain, Italy and the United States supplied samples that represented acute and convalescent COVID-19. The analysed material was cDNA or gDNA that came from T cells, B-cell-depleted T cells, or PBMCs.

This TCR came from a woman in her 50s who had recovered from COVID-19. The sample was PBMCs or T cells enriched from blood (not recorded which).

The CDR3 sequence: CASSPFGPTPLHF. DNA of the CDR3: TGTGCCAGCAGCCCCTTTGGGCCGACACCCCTCCACTTT. The V call is TRBV28, the J call TRBJ1-6; D is undetermined. Germline V lookup: CDR1 MDHEN, CDR2 SYDVKM. The length of the CDR3 is 13 residues. Trimming stripped 6 bases from V and 11 bases from J, with 14 bases between.